This is a list of T cell receptor beta chains from one sample in a study of shared clonotypes between healthy human individuals. TCRdb keeps only in-frame clones here, not all; method: immunoSEQ multiplex PCR. The table records more than 2 million clones, approximately 92% of them present only once. Sequencing was performed on naive CD8+ T cells from PBMCs. These receptors were taken from a man between 18 and 35 years old in good health. Some clones in this sample may be carry-over from other donors' samples. The CDR3 runs from the conserved cysteine through the conserved F or W. D genes are given only for firm matches. Clone size is given for some rows only: seen once, a few or many times, or a class if the clone is expanded.

TRBV11-2,TRBD2,TRBJ2-7,-,CASRPGLGSPYEQYF,TGTGCCAGCAGACCAGGACTAGGCTCCCCCTACGAGCAGTACTTC
TRBV19,-,TRBJ2-7,-,CASSMLGPSYEQYF,TGTGCCAGTAGTATGTTGGGACCCTCCTACGAGCAGTACTTC
TRBV6-1,-,TRBJ2-1,-,CASTVWGGGVEQFF,TGTGCCAGCACCGTTTGGGGAGGAGGCGTTGAGCAGTTCTTC
TRBV5-1,TRBD1,TRBJ1-1,few,CASSHGQGGGTEAFF,TGCGCCAGCAGCCACGGACAGGGTGGTGGGACTGAAGCTTTCTTT
TRBV30,-,TRBJ1-6,-,CAWGTGSSYNSPLHF,TGTGCCTGGGGCACAGGGAGCTCCTATAATTCACCCCTCCACTTT
TRBV13,TRBD1,TRBJ1-1,once,CASSSRDSTRGTEAFF,TGTGCCAGCAGCTCCAGGGACAGCACGAGGGGGACTGAAGCTTTCTTT
TRBV5-1,TRBD1,TRBJ2-1,-,CASSFVGGASNEQFF,TGCGCCAGCAGCTTTGTAGGGGGCGCAAGTAATGAGCAGTTCTTC
TRBV5-4,-,TRBJ1-2,-,CASSLLSSGYTF,TGTGCCAGCAGCTTGTTATCGAGTGGCTACACCTTC
TRBV10-3,TRBD2,TRBJ2-6,-,CAIRPVGTSGIGANVLTF,TGTGCCATCAGACCTGTCGGGACTAGCGGGATTGGGGCCAACGTCCTGACTTTC
TRBV27,-,TRBJ2-7,-,CASSLGRGKDQYF,TGTGCCAGCAGTTTAGGAAGGGGGAAGGACCAGTACTTC
TRBV11-2,-,TRBJ2-5,-,CASSFFSAGPVAETQYF,TGTGCCAGCAGCTTTTTCAGCGCGGGACCAGTCGCGGAGACCCAGTACTTC
TRBV6-6,TRBD1,TRBJ1-2,-,CASIRDRGSNGYTF,TGTGCCAGCATACGGGACAGGGGTAGCAATGGCTACACCTTC
TRBV6-1,-,TRBJ1-5,-,CASSEGEWWSEYSNQPQHF,TGTGCCAGCAGTGAAGGGGAGTGGTGGAGCGAATATAGCAATCAGCCCCAGCATTTT
TRBV27,TRBD1,TRBJ2-5,-,CASSIRTGGETQYF,TGTGCCAGCAGTATCCGGACAGGGGGGGAGACCCAGTACTTC
TRBV7-9,-,TRBJ1-4,-,CANSSTPGLNEKLFF,TGTGCCAACAGCTCGACTCCGGGCCTTAATGAAAAACTGTTTTTT
TRBV9,-,TRBJ1-4,-,CASSLTGSNEKLFF,TGTGCCAGCAGCCTTACAGGGTCTAATGAAAAACTGTTTTTT
TRBV5-6,-,TRBJ1-2,-,CASSLASNYGYTF,TGTGCCAGCAGCTTGGCCTCAAACTATGGCTACACCTTC
TRBV2,TRBD1,TRBJ2-7,-,CASSHRDRLYEQYF,TGTGCCAGCAGTCATAGGGACAGGCTTTACGAGCAGTACTTC
TRBV19,-,TRBJ2-1,-,CASTQTSGAYNEQFF,TGTGCCAGTACCCAGACCAGCGGTGCCTACAATGAGCAGTTCTTC
TRBV30,-,TRBJ2-7,-,CAWSVQSGEGAYEQYF,TGTGCCTGGAGTGTACAGTCAGGGGAGGGGGCCTACGAGCAGTACTTC
TRBV7-3,-,TRBJ2-1,-,CASSLTSGHNEQFF,TGTGCCAGCAGCTTAACGTCTGGCCACAATGAGCAGTTCTTC
TRBV2,-,TRBJ1-5,-,CASSVGNQPQHF,TGTGCCAGCAGTGTCGGGAATCAGCCCCAGCATTTT
TRBV9,TRBD1,TRBJ2-3,-,CASSVGTGSTDTQYF,TGTGCCAGCAGCGTCGGGACAGGGTCCACAGATACGCAGTATTTT
TRBV5-1,TRBD2,TRBJ2-5,-,CASSLVVGSGRFQETQYF,TGCGCCAGCAGCTTGGTAGTCGGTAGCGGGAGGTTCCAAGAGACCCAGTACTTC
TRBV7-9,-,TRBJ2-5,-,CASSADSTETQYF,TGTGCCAGCAGCGCCGACAGTACGGAGACCCAGTACTTC
TRBV14,-,TRBJ2-1,-,CASSQVERPWNEQFF,TGTGCCAGCAGCCAAGTTGAGCGCCCGTGGAATGAGCAGTTCTTC
TRBV2,TRBD2,TRBJ2-7,-,CASKTSGSFYEQYF,TGTGCCAGTAAGACTAGCGGGAGTTTCTACGAGCAGTACTTC
TRBV28,TRBD1,TRBJ1-1,-,CASSPFYGQGTEAFF,TGTGCCAGCAGTCCATTCTATGGACAGGGGACTGAAGCTTTCTTT